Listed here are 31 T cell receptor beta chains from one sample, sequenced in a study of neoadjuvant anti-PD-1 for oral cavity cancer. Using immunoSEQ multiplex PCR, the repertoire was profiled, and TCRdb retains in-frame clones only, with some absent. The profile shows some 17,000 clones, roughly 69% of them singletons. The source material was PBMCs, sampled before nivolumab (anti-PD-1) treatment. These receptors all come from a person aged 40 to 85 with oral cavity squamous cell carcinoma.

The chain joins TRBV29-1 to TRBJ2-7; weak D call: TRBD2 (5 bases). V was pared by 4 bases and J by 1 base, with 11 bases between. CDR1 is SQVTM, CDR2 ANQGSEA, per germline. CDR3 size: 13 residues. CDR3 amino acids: CSVVESGSYEQYF. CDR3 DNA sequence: TGCAGCGTTGTAGAAAGCGGATCCTACGAGCAGTACTTC.

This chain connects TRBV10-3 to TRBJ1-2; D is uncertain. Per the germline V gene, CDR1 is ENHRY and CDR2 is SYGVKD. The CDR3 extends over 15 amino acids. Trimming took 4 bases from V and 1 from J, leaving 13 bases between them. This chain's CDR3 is CAISAPAGGNYGYTF. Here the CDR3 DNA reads TGTGCCATCAGTGCCCCAGCCGGAGGTAACTATGGCTACACCTTC.

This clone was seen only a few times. CDR3 residues: CASGLAYRDTEAFF. DNA of the CDR3: TGTGCCAGCGGTTTAGCGTATCGGGACACTGAAGCTTTCTTT. The chain employs TRBV6-1 and TRBJ1-1; no clear D gene. This CDR3 has 14 amino acids. Per the germline V gene, CDR1 is MNHNS and CDR2 is SASEGT. The V end lost 8 bases, the J end lost 3 bases, and 16 bases lay between the germline ends.

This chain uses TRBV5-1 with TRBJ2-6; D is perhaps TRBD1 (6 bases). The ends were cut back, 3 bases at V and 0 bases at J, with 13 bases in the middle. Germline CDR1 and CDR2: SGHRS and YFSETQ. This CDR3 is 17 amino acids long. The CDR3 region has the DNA TGCGCCAGCAGCTCTGGACAGTTCAGCTCTGGGGCCAACGTCCTGACTTTC. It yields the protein CASSSGQFSSGANVLTF.

Written as DNA, the CDR3 is TGTGCCACCAGCGGGAGCGGTGAGACCCAGTACTTC. Protein sequence: CATSGSGETQYF. The chain couples TRBV25-1 to TRBJ2-5, with 8 bases fitting TRBD2. The junction had 6 bases not matched to a gene; V was cut back by 10 bases and J by 5 bases. The CDR3 is 12 residues long. CDR1 and CDR2 (germline): MGHDK, SYGVNS.

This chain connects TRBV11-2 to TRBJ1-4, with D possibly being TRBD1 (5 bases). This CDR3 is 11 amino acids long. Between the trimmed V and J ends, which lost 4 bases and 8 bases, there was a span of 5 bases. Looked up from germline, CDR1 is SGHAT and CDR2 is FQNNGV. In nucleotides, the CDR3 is TGTGCCAGCAGCTGGGGGGAAAAACTGTTTTTT. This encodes CASSWGEKLFF.

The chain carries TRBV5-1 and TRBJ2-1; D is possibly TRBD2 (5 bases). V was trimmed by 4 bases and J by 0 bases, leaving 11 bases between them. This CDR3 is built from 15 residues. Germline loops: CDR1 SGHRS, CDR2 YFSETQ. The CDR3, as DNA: TGCGCCAGCAGCCCCGGGCGGGCCTCCTACAATGAGCAGTTCTTC. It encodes CASSPGRASYNEQFF.

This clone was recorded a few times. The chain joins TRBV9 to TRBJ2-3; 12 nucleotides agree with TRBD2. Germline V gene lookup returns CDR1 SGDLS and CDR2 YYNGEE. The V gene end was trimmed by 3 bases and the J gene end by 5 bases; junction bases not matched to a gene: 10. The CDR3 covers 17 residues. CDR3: CASSGLTSGSVRDTQYF. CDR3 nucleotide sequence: TGTGCCAGCAGCGGATTGACTAGCGGGAGTGTTAGAGATACGCAGTATTTT.

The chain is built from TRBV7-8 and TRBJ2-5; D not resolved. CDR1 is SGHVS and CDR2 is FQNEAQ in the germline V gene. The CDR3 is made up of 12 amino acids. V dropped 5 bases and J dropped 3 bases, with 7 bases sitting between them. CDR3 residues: CASSRIEETQYF. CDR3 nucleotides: TGTGCCAGCAGCCGTATCGAAGAGACCCAGTACTTC.

The CDR3 region has the DNA TGTGCCAGCAGTGAGGTACAGGGTGGGACAGATACGCAGTATTTT. Residues: CASSEVQGGTDTQYF. This chain connects TRBV2 to TRBJ2-3; D might be TRBD1 (6 bases). CDR1 is SNHLY, CDR2 FYNNEI, per germline. V was shortened by 3 bases and J by 3 bases, with 13 bases between the two germline ends. The CDR3 is 15 residues long.

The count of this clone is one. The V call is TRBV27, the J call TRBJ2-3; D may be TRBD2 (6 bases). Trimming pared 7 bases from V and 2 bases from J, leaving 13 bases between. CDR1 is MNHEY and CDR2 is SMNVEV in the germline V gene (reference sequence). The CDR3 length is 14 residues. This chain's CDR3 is CASKPGTLTDTQYF. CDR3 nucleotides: TGTGCCAGCAAGCCCGGGACTCTCACAGATACGCAGTATTTT.

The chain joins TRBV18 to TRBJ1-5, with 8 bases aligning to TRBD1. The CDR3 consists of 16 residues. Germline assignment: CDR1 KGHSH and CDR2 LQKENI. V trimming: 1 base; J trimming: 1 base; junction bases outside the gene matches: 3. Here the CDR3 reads CASSPRQGASNQPQHF. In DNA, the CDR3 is TGTGCCAGCTCACCACGGCAGGGGGCAAGCAATCAGCCCCAGCATTTT. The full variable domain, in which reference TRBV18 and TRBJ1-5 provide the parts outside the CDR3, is NAGVMQNPRHLVRRRGQEARLRCSPMKGHSHVYWYRQLPEEGLKFMVYLQKENIIDESGMPKERFSAEFPKEGPSILRIQQVVRGDSAAYFCASSPRQGASNQPQHFGDGTRLSIL.

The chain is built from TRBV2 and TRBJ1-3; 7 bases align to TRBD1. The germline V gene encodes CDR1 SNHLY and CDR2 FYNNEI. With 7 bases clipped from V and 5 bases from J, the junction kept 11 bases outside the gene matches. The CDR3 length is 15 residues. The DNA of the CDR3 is TGTGCCAGCACCCTGGGACAGACTATCAGAAACACCATATATTTT. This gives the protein CASTLGQTIRNTIYF.

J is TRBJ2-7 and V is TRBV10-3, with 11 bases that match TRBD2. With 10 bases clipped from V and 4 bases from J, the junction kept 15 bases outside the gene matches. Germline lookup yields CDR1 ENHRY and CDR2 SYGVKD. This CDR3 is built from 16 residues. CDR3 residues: CATGTSGPTGLYEQYF. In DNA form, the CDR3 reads TGTGCCACGGGGACTAGCGGCCCAACGGGGTTATACGAGCAGTACTTC.

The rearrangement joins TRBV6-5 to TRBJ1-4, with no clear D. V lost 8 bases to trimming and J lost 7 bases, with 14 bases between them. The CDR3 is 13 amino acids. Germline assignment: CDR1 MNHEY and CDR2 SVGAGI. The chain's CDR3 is CASGDPRREKLFF. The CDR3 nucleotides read TGTGCCAGCGGTGACCCCCGGCGTGAAAAACTGTTTTTT.

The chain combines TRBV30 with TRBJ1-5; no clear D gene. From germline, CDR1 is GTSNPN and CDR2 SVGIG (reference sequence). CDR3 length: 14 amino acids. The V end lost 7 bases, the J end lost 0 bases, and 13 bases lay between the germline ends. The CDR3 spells CAFSVGDSNQPQHF. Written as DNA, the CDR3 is TGTGCCTTCTCCGTCGGGGATAGCAATCAGCCCCAGCATTTT.

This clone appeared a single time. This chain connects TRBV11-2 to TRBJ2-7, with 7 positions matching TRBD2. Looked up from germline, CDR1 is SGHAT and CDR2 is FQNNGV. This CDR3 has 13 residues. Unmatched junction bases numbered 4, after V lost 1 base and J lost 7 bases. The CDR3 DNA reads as TGTGCCAGCAGCTTAGCGGGAGGCTTTGAGCAGTACTTC. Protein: CASSLAGGFEQYF.

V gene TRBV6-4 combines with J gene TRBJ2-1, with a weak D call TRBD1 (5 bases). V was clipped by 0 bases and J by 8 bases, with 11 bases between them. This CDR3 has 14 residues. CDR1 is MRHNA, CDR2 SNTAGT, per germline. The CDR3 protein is CASSDSGWGDEQFF. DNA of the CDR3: TGTGCCAGCAGTGACTCGGGGTGGGGCGATGAGCAGTTCTTC.

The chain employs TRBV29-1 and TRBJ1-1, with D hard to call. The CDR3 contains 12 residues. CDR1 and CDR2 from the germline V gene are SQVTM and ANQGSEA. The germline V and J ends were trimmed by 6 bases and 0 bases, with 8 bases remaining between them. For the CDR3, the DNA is TGCAGCGTCGCTTCAGTGAACACTGAAGCTTTCTTT. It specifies CSVASVNTEAFF.

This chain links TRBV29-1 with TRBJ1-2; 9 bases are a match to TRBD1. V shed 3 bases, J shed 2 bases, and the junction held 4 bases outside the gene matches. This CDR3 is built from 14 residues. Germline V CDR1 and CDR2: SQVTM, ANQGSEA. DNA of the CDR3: TGCAGCGTTGAGGGACAGGGACAAAACTATGGCTACACCTTC. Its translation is CSVEGQGQNYGYTF.

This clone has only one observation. CDR3 DNA: TGTGCCAGCAGTGAATACAACAGCAAAGAGACCCAGTACTTC. It is translated as CASSEYNSKETQYF. The V and J genes are TRBV25-1 and TRBJ2-5; no clear D gene. Germline assignment: CDR1 MGHDK and CDR2 SYGVNS. The CDR3 covers 14 residues. V was pared by 0 bases and J by 3 bases, with 8 bases between. Together with reference TRBV25-1 and TRBJ2-5, the CDR3 gives the full variable domain: EADIYQTPRYLVIGTGKKITLECSQTMGHDKMYWYQQDPGMELHLIHYSYGVNSTEKGDLSSESTVSRIRTEHFPLTLESARPSHTSQYLCASSEYNSKETQYFGPGTRLLVL.

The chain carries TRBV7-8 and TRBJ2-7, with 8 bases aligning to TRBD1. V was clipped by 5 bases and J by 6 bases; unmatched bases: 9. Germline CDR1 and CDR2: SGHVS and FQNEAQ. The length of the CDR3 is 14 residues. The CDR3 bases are TGTGCCAGCAGCCTGTCCTCAGGGGGCGCCGAGCAGTACTTC. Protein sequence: CASSLSSGGAEQYF. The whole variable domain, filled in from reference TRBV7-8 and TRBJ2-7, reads GAGVSQSPRYKVAKRGQDVALRCDPISGHVSLFWYQQALGQGPEFLTYFQNEAQLDKSGLPSDRFFAERPEGSVSTLKIQRTQQEDSAVYLCASSLSSGGAEQYFGPGTRLTVT.

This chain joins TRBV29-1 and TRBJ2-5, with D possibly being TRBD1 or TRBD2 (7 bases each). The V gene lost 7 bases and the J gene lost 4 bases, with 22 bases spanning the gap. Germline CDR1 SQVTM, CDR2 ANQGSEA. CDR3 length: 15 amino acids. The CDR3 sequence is CSATQGGGGGETQYF. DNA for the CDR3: TGCAGCGCGACCCAGGGAGGGGGCGGAGGAGAGACCCAGTACTTC.

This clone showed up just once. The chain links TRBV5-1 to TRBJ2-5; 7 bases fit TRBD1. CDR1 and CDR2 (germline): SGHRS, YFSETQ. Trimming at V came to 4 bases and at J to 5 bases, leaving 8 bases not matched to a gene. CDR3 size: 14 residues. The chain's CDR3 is CASSATGAGETQYF. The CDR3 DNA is TGCGCCAGCAGCGCCACAGGGGCAGGGGAGACCCAGTACTTC.

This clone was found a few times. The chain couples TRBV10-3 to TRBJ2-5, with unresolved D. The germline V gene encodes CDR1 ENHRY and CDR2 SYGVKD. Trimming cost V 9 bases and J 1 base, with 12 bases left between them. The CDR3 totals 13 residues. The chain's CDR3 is CAISPRLQETQYF. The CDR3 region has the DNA TGTGCCATTAGCCCCAGGCTCCAAGAGACCCAGTACTTC.

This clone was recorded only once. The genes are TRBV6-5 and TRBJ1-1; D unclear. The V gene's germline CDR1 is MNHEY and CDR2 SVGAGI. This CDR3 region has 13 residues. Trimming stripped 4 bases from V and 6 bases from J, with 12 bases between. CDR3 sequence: CASSSGLGAEAFF. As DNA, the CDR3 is TGTGCCAGCAGTTCAGGCCTGGGTGCTGAAGCTTTCTTT.

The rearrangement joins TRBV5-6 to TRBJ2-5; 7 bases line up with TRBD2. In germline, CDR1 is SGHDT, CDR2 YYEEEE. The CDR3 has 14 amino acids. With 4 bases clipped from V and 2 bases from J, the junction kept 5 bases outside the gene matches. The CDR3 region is CASSAQGGQETQYF. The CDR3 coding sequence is TGTGCCAGCAGCGCCCAGGGAGGGCAAGAGACCCAGTACTTC. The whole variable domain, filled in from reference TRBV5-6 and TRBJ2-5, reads DAGVTQSPTHLIKTRGQQVTLRCSPKSGHDTVSWYQQALGQGPQFIFQYYEEEERQRGNFPDRFSGHQFPNYSSELNVNALLLGDSALYLCASSAQGGQETQYFGPGTRLLVL.

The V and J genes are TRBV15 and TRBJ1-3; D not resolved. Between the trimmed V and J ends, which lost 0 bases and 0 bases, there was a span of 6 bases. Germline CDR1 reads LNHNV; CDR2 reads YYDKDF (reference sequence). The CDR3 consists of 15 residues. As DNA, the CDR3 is TGTGCCACCAGCAGAGAACAGTTCTCTGGAAACACCATATATTTT. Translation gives CATSREQFSGNTIYF.

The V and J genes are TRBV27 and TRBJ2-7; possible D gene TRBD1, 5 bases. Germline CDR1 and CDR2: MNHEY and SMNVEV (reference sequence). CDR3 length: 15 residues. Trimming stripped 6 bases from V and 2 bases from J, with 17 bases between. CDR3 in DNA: TGTGCCAGCAGGGGAATGGGGCAGAGAGCCTACGAGCAGTACTTC. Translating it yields CASRGMGQRAYEQYF.

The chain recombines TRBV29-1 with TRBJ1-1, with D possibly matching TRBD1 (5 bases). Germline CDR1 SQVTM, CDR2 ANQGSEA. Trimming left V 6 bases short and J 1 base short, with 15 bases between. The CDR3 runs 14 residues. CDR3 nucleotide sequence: TGCAGCGTCTCGGGGGTTCCGGGGAACACTGAAGCTTTCTTT. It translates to CSVSGVPGNTEAFF.

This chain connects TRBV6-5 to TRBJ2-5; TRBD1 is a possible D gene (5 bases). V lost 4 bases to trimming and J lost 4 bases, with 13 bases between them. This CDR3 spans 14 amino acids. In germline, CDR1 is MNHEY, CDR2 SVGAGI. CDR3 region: CASSSGFWVETQYF. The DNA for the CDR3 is TGTGCCAGCAGTTCAGGGTTTTGGGTAGAGACCCAGTACTTC.